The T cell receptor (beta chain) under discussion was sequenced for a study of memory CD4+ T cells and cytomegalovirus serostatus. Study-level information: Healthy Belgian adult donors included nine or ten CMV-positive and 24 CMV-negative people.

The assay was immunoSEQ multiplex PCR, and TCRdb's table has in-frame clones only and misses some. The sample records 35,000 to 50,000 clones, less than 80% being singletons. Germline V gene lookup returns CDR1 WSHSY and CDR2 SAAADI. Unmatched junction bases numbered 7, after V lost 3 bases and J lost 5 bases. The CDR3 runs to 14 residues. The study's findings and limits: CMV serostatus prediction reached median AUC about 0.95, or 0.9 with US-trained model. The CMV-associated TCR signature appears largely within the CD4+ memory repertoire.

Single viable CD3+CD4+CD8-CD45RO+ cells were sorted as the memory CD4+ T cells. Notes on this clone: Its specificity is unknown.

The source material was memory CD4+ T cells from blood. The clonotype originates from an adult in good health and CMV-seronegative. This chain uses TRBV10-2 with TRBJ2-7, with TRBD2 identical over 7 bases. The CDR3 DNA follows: TGCGCCAGCAGTGAAAGGCTAGCGGAGGACGAGCAGTACTTC. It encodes CASSERLAEDEQYF.